The rows below give T cell receptor beta chains drawn from one sample of a study of T cell responses to AZD1222 COVID-19 vaccine. Method: immunoSEQ multiplex PCR; TCRdb's copy keeps in-frame clones and lacks some. The repertoire holds about 150,000 clones, with more than 85% as singletons. Sequencing used peripheral blood, obtained after recovery from COVID-19. These receptor sequences come from an adult who had recovered from COVID-19. CDR3s include the opening cysteine and the closing phenylalanine or tryptophan. The D gene is left open where the match is weak. Expanded clones are given a class, and other clones once, few, many or no size at all.

TRBV5-1	NA	NA	TRBJ2-1	CASSLSRGRIEQFF	TGCGCCAGCAGCTTAAGTCGGGGACGGATTGAGCAGTTCTTC
TRBV7-3	NA	NA	TRBJ2-2	CASSLSGANTGELFF	TGTGCCAGCAGCTTGAGTGGAGCGAACACCGGGGAGCTGTTTTTT
TRBV5-4	NA	NA	TRBJ1-1	CASSLLTNTEAFF	TGTGCCAGCAGCTTGCTCACGAACACTGAAGCTTTCTTT
TRBV20-1	NA	NA	TRBJ2-5	CSARVGETQYF	TGCAGTGCTAGAGTTGGAGAGACCCAGTACTTC
TRBV19	NA	TRBD1	TRBJ1-1	CASSSRDRGEGTEAFF	TGTGCCAGTAGTAGCCGGGACAGGGGTGAAGGCACTGAAGCTTTCTTT
TRBV28	NA	NA	TRBJ1-2	CASRIERGYTF	TGTGCCAGCAGGATAGAACGGGGCTACACCTTC
TRBV9	NA	NA	TRBJ2-1	CASSVRSEYLYNEQFF	TGTGCCAGCAGCGTTCGATCCGAATACCTCTACAATGAGCAGTTCTTC
TRBV5-1	once	NA	TRBJ2-2	CASSLEGAGGELFF	TGCGCCAGCAGCTTGGAAGGGGCCGGCGGGGAGCTGTTTTTT
TRBV5-1	few	TRBD1	TRBJ2-7	CASSTGGTGGYEQYF	TGCGCCAGCTCCACCGGAGGGACAGGGGGATACGAGCAGTACTTC
TRBV4-2	NA	NA	TRBJ2-3	CASSGGQISDTQYF	TGTGCCAGCAGCGGTGGCCAAATCTCCGATACGCAGTATTTT
TRBV4-3	NA	TRBD1	TRBJ1-6	CASSRTGQSRSPLHF	TGCGCCAGCAGCCGGACGGGACAGTCTAGATCACCCCTCCACTTT
TRBV28	NA	NA	TRBJ2-7	CASSLSFRGAEQYF	TGTGCCAGCAGTTTATCATTCAGAGGGGCCGAGCAGTACTTC
TRBV28	NA	TRBD1	TRBJ1-1	CASKTETGGYTEAFF	TGTGCCAGCAAAACGGAGACAGGGGGGTACACTGAAGCTTTCTTT
TRBV28	NA	NA	TRBJ1-1	CASRLIEAFF	TGTGCCAGCAGACTCATTGAAGCTTTCTTT
TRBV5-6	NA	NA	TRBJ1-4	CASSSLTGPGGSSNEKLFF	TGTGCCAGCAGCTCTTTGACAGGACCGGGTGGCTCGTCTAATGAAAAACTGTTTTTT
TRBV11-2	NA	TRBD2	TRBJ2-7	CASSFGTSFGSEQYF	TGTGCCAGCAGCTTCGGGACTAGTTTTGGTTCCGAGCAGTACTTC